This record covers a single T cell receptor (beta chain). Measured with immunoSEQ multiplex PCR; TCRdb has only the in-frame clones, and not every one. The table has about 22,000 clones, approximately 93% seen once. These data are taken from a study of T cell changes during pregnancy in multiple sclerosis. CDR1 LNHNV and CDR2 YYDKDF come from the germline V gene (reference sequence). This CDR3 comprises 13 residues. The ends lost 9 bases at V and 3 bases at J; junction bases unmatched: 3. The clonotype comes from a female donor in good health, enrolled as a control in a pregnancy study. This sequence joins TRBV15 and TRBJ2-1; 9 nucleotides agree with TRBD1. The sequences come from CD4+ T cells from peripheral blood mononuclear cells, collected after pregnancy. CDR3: CATRQGVYNEQFF. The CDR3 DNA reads TGTGCCACTCGACAGGGGGTCTACAATGAGCAGTTCTTC. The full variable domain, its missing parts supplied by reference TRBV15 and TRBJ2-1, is DAMVIQNPRYQVTQFGKPVTLSCSQTLNHNVMYWYQQKSSQAPKLLFHYYDKDFNNEADTPDNFQSRRPNTSFCFLDIRSPGLGDTAMYLCATRQGVYNEQFFGPGTRLTVL.